The rows below give T cell receptor beta chains drawn from one sample of a study of blood T cells in healthy people across ages. From the 5' RACE reads, TCRdb called clonotypes with MiXCR, one entry per CDR3 protein. The sample includes some 1.1 million distinct CDR3 sequences, roughly two fifths of them seen just once. The sample taken for sequencing was blood. These receptors all come from a man aged 18 to 30 in good health. CDR3s include the opening cysteine and the closing phenylalanine or tryptophan. Each record gives: V gene, J gene, CDR3 protein.

V gene: TRBV4-1
J gene: TRBJ1-5
CDR3 protein: CASRGGGVNQPQHF

V gene: TRBV5-1
J gene: TRBJ1-2
CDR3 protein: CASSWSGIYGYTF

V gene: TRBV7-8
J gene: TRBJ2-3
CDR3 protein: CASSLSPGHLTDTQYF

V gene: TRBV11-2
J gene: TRBJ2-3
CDR3 protein: CASSSLAVDTQYF

V gene: TRBV9
J gene: TRBJ1-2
CDR3 protein: CASRGRGYTF

V gene: TRBV7-2
J gene: TRBJ1-1
CDR3 protein: CASTKGPGRTMNTEAFF

V gene: TRBV13
J gene: TRBJ1-2
CDR3 protein: CASSRDSFVYGYTF

V gene: TRBV12-3/TRBV12-4
J gene: TRBJ1-4
CDR3 protein: CASSWDRNNEKLFF

V gene: TRBV20-1
J gene: TRBJ2-3
CDR3 protein: CSGRGGERSPTDTQYF

V gene: TRBV4-1
J gene: TRBJ1-2
CDR3 protein: CASSQAGTNYGYTF

V gene: TRBV27
J gene: TRBJ1-1
CDR3 protein: CASSLSGAWSSAFF

V gene: TRBV7-8
J gene: TRBJ2-3
CDR3 protein: CASSPDVASTQYF

V gene: TRBV28
J gene: TRBJ2-5
CDR3 protein: CASTGVRGTQYF

V gene: TRBV4-3
J gene: TRBJ1-1
CDR3 protein: CASSQDLRDRAFF

V gene: TRBV20-1
J gene: TRBJ1-5
CDR3 protein: CSASHGPNNQPQHF

V gene: TRBV5-1
J gene: TRBJ1-5
CDR3 protein: CASSMGGVGNQPQHF

V gene: TRBV14
J gene: TRBJ1-1
CDR3 protein: CASSQARGPRNTEAFF

V gene: TRBV13
J gene: TRBJ2-7
CDR3 protein: CASSLGRSASSYEQYF

V gene: TRBV14
J gene: TRBJ2-3
CDR3 protein: CASSDLPGTHSPDTQYF

V gene: TRBV2
J gene: TRBJ2-1
CDR3 protein: CASGGGQGHYNEQFF

V gene: TRBV10-3
J gene: TRBJ1-4
CDR3 protein: CAIRASSGQGAEKLFF

V gene: TRBV29-1
J gene: TRBJ1-1
CDR3 protein: CSVQDRGMNTEAFF

V gene: TRBV5-1
J gene: TRBJ2-7
CDR3 protein: CTSSAGLALGNEQYF

V gene: TRBV9
J gene: TRBJ2-1
CDR3 protein: CASSVGRSNEQFF

V gene: TRBV4-3
J gene: TRBJ1-1
CDR3 protein: CASSQDLPAGGDTEAFF

V gene: TRBV7-2
J gene: TRBJ2-3
CDR3 protein: CASSQWWTSGGDTQYF

V gene: TRBV14
J gene: TRBJ2-4
CDR3 protein: CASSRTYRDLAKNIQYF

V gene: TRBV20-1
J gene: TRBJ2-1
CDR3 protein: CSARRGLYNEQFF

V gene: TRBV12-3/TRBV12-4
J gene: TRBJ1-2
CDR3 protein: CASSEDRKYGYTF

V gene: TRBV9
J gene: TRBJ2-3
CDR3 protein: CASSEPRGTQYF

V gene: TRBV3-1
J gene: TRBJ2-3
CDR3 protein: CASSQDVVNTDTQYF

V gene: TRBV7-2
J gene: TRBJ2-5
CDR3 protein: CASSRGDRGSETQYF

V gene: TRBV7-2
J gene: TRBJ2-3
CDR3 protein: CASSFPDSGDTDTQYF